Presented here are 20 T cell receptor beta chains from one specimen sequenced in a study of shared clonotypes between healthy human individuals. Only in-frame clones appear in the TCRdb table, and some are missing; sequencing was by immunoSEQ multiplex PCR. The sample holds around 1.4 million clones, 98% seen once. The source material was naive CD4+ T cells sorted from blood. The subset: CD45RA+ positively selected. These receptors were obtained from a man younger than 45 in good health.

The V gene is TRBV6-6, the J gene TRBJ1-5; D unresolved. There are 13 residues in the CDR3. Trimming pared 5 bases from V and 3 bases from J, leaving 8 bases between. The V gene's germline CDR1 is MNHNY and CDR2 SVGAGI (reference sequence). The DNA of the CDR3 is TGTGCCAGCAGTAAGAACAACAATCAGCCCCAGCATTTT. Its protein product is CASSKNNNQPQHF.

This chain uses TRBV9 with TRBJ2-1, with 9 nucleotides matching TRBD2. Germline CDR1 is SGDLS and CDR2 is YYNGEE. The CDR3 runs 17 residues. J gave up 5 bases and V 3 bases, and 12 bases lay outside the gene matches. In nucleotides, the CDR3 is TGTGCCAGCAGCGCTAGCGGGACCCCACCGTCCCACAATGAGCAGTTCTTC. This sequence encodes CASSASGTPPSHNEQFF.

This chain joins TRBV6-6 and TRBJ2-7; D not resolved. Trimming removed 0 bases at V and 7 bases at J, with 4 bases between. The length of the CDR3 is 11 residues. Germline V gene data show CDR1 as MNHNY and CDR2 as SVGAGI (reference sequence). In DNA, the CDR3 is TGTGCCAGCAGTTACTCGAGGGAGCAGTACTTC. It codes for CASSYSREQYF.

V is TRBV5-6 and J is TRBJ2-7, with D possibly TRBD1 on 5 matching bases. Trimming cost V 1 base and J 2 bases, with 10 bases left between them. Germline CDR1 SGHDT, CDR2 YYEEEE. The CDR3 contains 14 residues. The CDR3 loop reads CASSLRGRTYEQYF. CDR3 bases: TGTGCCAGCAGCTTGAGGGGCAGGACCTACGAGCAGTACTTC.

The CDR3 loop is CAWSAHSGGGDTEAFF. The CDR3 DNA reads TGTGCCTGGAGTGCTCACTCAGGGGGAGGGGACACTGAAGCTTTCTTT. The chain couples TRBV30 to TRBJ1-1; 7 bases match TRBD1. The CDR3 consists of 16 residues. Germline V CDR1 and CDR2: GTSNPN, SVGIG (reference sequence). Trimming cost V 1 base and J 3 bases; bases outside gene matches: 11.

The J gene is TRBJ1-3, the V gene TRBV7-6; 9 bases agree with TRBD1. Trimming removed 5 bases from V and 8 bases from J; junction bases left unmatched: 10. The germline gives CDR1 SGHVS, CDR2 FNYEAQ. The CDR3 consists of 15 residues. Here the CDR3 DNA reads TGTGCCAGCAGCCGAGGACGGCGGACAGGGGACACCATATATTTT. Encoded protein: CASSRGRRTGDTIYF.

Of note for this clone: Other DNA sequences in the same sample also yield this CDR3. The chain carries TRBV27 and TRBJ2-5; D unresolved. CDR1 and CDR2 (germline): MNHEY, SMNVEV (reference sequence). The V and J ends lost 9 bases and 1 base respectively, with 6 bases between them. The CDR3 spans 11 residues. The CDR3 loop is CASKGQETQYF. CDR3 sequence (DNA): TGTGCCAGTAAAGGCCAAGAGACCCAGTACTTC.

The rearrangement joins TRBV28 to TRBJ1-1; perhaps TRBD1 as D (5 bases). The V and J ends lost 3 bases and 1 base respectively, with 12 bases between them. This CDR3 spans 15 amino acids. CDR1 and CDR2 (germline): MDHEN, SYDVKM. The CDR3, as DNA: TGTGCCAGCAGTTTCGGGGGAGCCGGGAACACTGAAGCTTTCTTT. It encodes CASSFGGAGNTEAFF.

CDR3 DNA: TGTGCCAGCAGCTTACAGAGCTACGAGCAGTACTTC. It encodes CASSLQSYEQYF. The J gene is TRBJ2-7, the V gene TRBV5-8; D is unclear. The CDR3 length is 12 residues. Germline CDR1 and CDR2: SGHTS and YDEGEE. Trimming pared 2 bases from V and 3 bases from J, leaving 6 bases between.

As regards this clone: Other DNA sequences in this specimen translate into the identical CDR3. The rearrangement joins TRBV5-1 to TRBJ2-1; 14 bases match TRBD2. Per the germline V gene, CDR1 is SGHRS and CDR2 is YFSETQ. J lost 4 bases, V lost 0 bases, and 0 bases had no gene match. This CDR3 contains 16 residues. CDR3 sequence reads: CASSLGLAGGYNEQFF. CDR3 DNA sequence: TGCGCCAGCAGCTTGGGACTAGCGGGAGGGTACAATGAGCAGTTCTTC. The full variable domain, with the rest looked up from reference TRBV5-1 and TRBJ2-1, is KAGVTQTPRYLIKTRGQQVTLSCSPISGHRSVSWYQQTPGQGLQFLFEYFSETQRNKGNFPGRFSGRQFSNSRSEMNVSTLELGDSALYLCASSLGLAGGYNEQFFGPGTRLTVL.

With respect to this clone: This specimen includes other DNA sequences encoding the same CDR3. This chain links TRBV18 with TRBJ2-7, with D unclear. Germline V gene lookup returns CDR1 KGHSH and CDR2 LQKENI. Trimming pared 2 bases from V and 2 bases from J, leaving 4 bases between. The CDR3 is 12 amino acids. CDR3 DNA: TGTGCCAGCTCACCAGGGCCCTACGAGCAGTACTTC. It codes for CASSPGPYEQYF.

This clone is a singleton in its sample. The chain joins TRBV5-1 to TRBJ2-7, with TRBD1 identical over 9 bases. CDR1 and CDR2 from the germline V gene are SGHRS and YFSETQ. The CDR3 contains 16 residues. The J segment lost 5 bases and the V segment lost 4 bases, leaving 13 bases of the junction unmatched. The CDR3 DNA reads as TGCGCCAGCAGCCCGGAGGCCGGGACAGGGTACCACGAGCAGTACTTC. Translated: CASSPEAGTGYHEQYF.

The gene calls are TRBV9 and TRBJ1-2; D perhaps matches TRBD1 (6 bases). Between the trimmed V and J ends, which lost 4 bases and 3 bases, there was a span of 13 bases. This CDR3 has 14 amino acids. Germline CDR1 SGDLS, CDR2 YYNGEE. As DNA, the CDR3 is TGTGCCAGCAGCTTAATGACAGGCGACTATGGCTACACCTTC. As protein: CASSLMTGDYGYTF.

The V and J genes are TRBV6-1 and TRBJ1-2; no clear D. V dropped 3 bases and J dropped 0 bases, with 5 bases sitting between them. This CDR3 has 13 residues. Germline V gives CDR1 MNHNS, CDR2 SASEGT. CDR3 nucleotides: TGTGCCAGCAGTGATGTAGCTAACTATGGCTACACCTTC. Residues: CASSDVANYGYTF.

This chain links TRBV7-9 with TRBJ2-5; the match to TRBD1 covers 9 bases. The CDR3 is made up of 14 amino acids. With 5 bases clipped from V and 5 bases from J, the junction kept 6 bases outside the gene matches. Germline-derived CDR1 and CDR2 are SEHNR and FQNEAQ (reference sequence). The CDR3 region is CASSRDRALETQYF. The CDR3 region has the DNA TGTGCCAGCAGCCGGGACAGGGCGTTGGAGACCCAGTACTTC.

This sequence joins TRBV10-3 and TRBJ2-7, with 13 nucleotides matching TRBD2. The germline gives CDR1 ENHRY, CDR2 SYGVKD. The CDR3 is 15 residues long. V shed 9 bases, J shed 6 bases, and the junction held 11 bases outside the gene matches. The chain's CDR3 is CAILKGTSGIGEQYF. The CDR3 bases are TGTGCCATTCTTAAGGGGACTAGCGGGATCGGCGAGCAGTACTTC.

The rearrangement links TRBV5-4 to TRBJ2-1; D gene unclear. There are 14 residues in the CDR3. Trimming removed 3 bases at V and 5 bases at J, with 12 bases between. Germline values: CDR1 SGHNT, CDR2 YYREEE (reference sequence). CDR3 in DNA: TGTGCCAGCAGCTCAAGGCCTAGTCACAATGAGCAGTTCTTC. This translates into CASSSRPSHNEQFF.

The chain recombines TRBV4-1 with TRBJ2-6; TRBD1 is a possible D gene (5 bases). From germline, CDR1 is MGHRA and CDR2 YSYEKL. V was clipped by 0 bases and J by 1 base, with 10 bases between them. There are 17 residues in the CDR3. The chain's CDR3 is CASSQELRASGANVLTF. The CDR3 coding sequence is TGCGCCAGCAGCCAAGAACTCAGGGCTTCTGGGGCCAACGTCCTGACTTTC.

The chain couples TRBV28 to TRBJ1-5; possible D gene TRBD1, 6 bases. This CDR3 is built from 17 residues. The V and J ends lost 7 bases and 6 bases respectively, with 25 bases between them. CDR1 is MDHEN, CDR2 SYDVKM, per germline. The CDR3 protein is CASNEQGSPTPPQPQHF. The DNA for the CDR3 is TGTGCCAGCAATGAACAGGGATCCCCGACCCCCCCTCAGCCCCAGCATTTT.

The chain employs TRBV4-2 and TRBJ2-2, with 9 bases matching TRBD2. After removal of 0 bases from V and 2 bases from J, the junction contained 4 bases not matched to a gene. Germline V gene sequence: CDR1 LGHNA, CDR2 YNFKEQ. The CDR3 loop spans 17 amino acids. CDR3: CASSQELLAGNTGELFF. DNA for the CDR3: TGTGCCAGCAGCCAAGAGCTGCTAGCGGGAAACACCGGGGAGCTGTTTTTT.